Below, one T cell receptor beta chain is given with its context. Authors' analysis steps: Amplification with reference gene primers provided the estimates of nucleated cell counts. The data were produced by immunoSEQ multiplex PCR, yet TCRdb's version contains in-frame clones alone and is incomplete. V, J and clone size derive from that table, while D and trimming were established from the DNA sequence. The sample contains over 200,000 clones, approximately 86% of which appear only once. This entry is derived from a study of blood T cell repertoires in COVID-19. Study context: The origin of the acute and convalescent COVID-19 samples was the United States, Italy and Spain. T cells, B-cell-depleted T cells, or PBMCs supplied cDNA or gDNA.

This CDR3 is 14 amino acids long. The ends were cut back, 0 bases at V and 0 bases at J, with 5 bases in the middle. The germline V gene encodes CDR1 SGHRS and CDR2 YFSETQ. What was sequenced was peripheral blood. The clonotype originates from a woman in her twenties or thirties who had recovered from COVID-19. V gene TRBV5-1 combines with J gene TRBJ2-3; D ambiguous. The CDR3 DNA reads as TGCGCCAGCAGCTTGGGAGTAAGCACAGATACGCAGTATTTT. It yields the protein CASSLGVSTDTQYF.